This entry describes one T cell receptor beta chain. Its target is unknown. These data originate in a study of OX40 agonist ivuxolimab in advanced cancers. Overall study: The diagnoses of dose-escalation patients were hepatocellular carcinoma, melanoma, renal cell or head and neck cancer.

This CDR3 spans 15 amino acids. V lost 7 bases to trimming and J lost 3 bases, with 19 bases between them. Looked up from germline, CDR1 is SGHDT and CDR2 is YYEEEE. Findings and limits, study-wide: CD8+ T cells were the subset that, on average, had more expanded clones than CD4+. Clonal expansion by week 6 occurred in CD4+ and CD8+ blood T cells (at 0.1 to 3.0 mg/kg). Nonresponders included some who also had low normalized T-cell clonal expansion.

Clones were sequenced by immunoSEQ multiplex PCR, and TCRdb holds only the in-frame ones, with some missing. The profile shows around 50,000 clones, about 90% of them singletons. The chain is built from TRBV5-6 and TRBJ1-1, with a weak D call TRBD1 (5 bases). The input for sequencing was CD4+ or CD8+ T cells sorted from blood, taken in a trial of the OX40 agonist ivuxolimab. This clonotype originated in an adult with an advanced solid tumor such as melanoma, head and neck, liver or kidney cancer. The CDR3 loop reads CASALGGQFYTEAFF. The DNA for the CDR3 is TGTGCCAGCGCTCTCGGGGGTCAGTTCTACACTGAAGCTTTCTTT.